These T cell receptor beta chains were read from a single sample in a study of Ad26.COV2.S vaccination and SARS-CoV-2 variants. The method was immunoSEQ multiplex PCR; TCRdb's version includes in-frame clones alone and lacks a portion of them. The table lists approximately 300,000 clones, roughly 86% of them singletons. The material was peripheral blood, obtained in a trial of Ad26.COV2.S vaccine versus placebo. All receptors derive from a person between 18 and 60 years old who received the Ad26.COV2.S COVID-19 vaccine or a placebo. The CDR3 runs from the conserved cysteine through the conserved F or W. A D gene is named only where the DNA matches it firmly. Some rows mark clone size as missing; the rest say once, few, many or name a class of expanded clone.

size: -
D: TRBD1
J: TRBJ2-2
V: TRBV19
CDR3: CASSAGQASTGELFF
DNA: TGTGCCAGTAGTGCGGGACAGGCAAGCACCGGGGAGCTGTTTTTT

size: -
D: -
J: TRBJ1-5
V: TRBV30
CDR3: CAWSSGQSLGQPQHF
DNA: TGTGCCTGGTCTTCCGGCCAGAGCCTCGGTCAGCCCCAGCATTTT

size: once
D: -
J: TRBJ2-6
V: TRBV4-3
CDR3: CASSQDPPNTGANVLTF
DNA: TGCGCCAGCAGCCAAGATCCCCCCAACACTGGGGCCAACGTCCTGACTTTC

size: few
D: -
J: TRBJ1-4
V: TRBV21-1
CDR3: CASSKEAYGTGDNEKLFF
DNA: TGTGCCAGCAGCAAAGAGGCCTACGGGACAGGGGATAATGAAAAACTGTTTTTT

size: -
D: -
J: TRBJ1-5
V: TRBV6-5
CDR3: CASTKGGPNQPQHF
DNA: TGTGCCAGCACCAAAGGTGGCCCCAATCAGCCCCAGCATTTT

size: -
D: -
J: TRBJ2-7
V: TRBV13
CDR3: CASRLTGISSYEQYF
DNA: TGTGCCAGCAGACTAACCGGGATCAGCTCCTACGAGCAGTACTTC

size: -
D: -
J: TRBJ1-2
V: TRBV5-4
CDR3: CASSLQGRGGANYGYTF
DNA: TGTGCCAGCAGCTTGCAAGGTCGTGGGGGAGCTAACTATGGCTACACCTTC

size: -
D: -
J: TRBJ2-4
V: TRBV5-1
CDR3: CASSIPGTKNIQYF
DNA: TGCGCCAGCTCGATCCCAGGGACCAAAAACATTCAGTACTTC

size: -
D: TRBD1
J: TRBJ1-6
V: TRBV3-1/TRBV3-2
CDR3: CASSHGQGSSYNSPLHF
DNA: TGTGCCAGCAGCCACGGACAGGGGAGCTCCTATAATTCACCCCTCCACTTT

size: -
D: TRBD1
J: TRBJ1-4
V: TRBV6-5
CDR3: CASSYSRQGRTILFF
DNA: TGTGCCAGCAGTTACTCCAGACAGGGTCGGACGATACTGTTTTTT

size: -
D: -
J: TRBJ2-3
V: TRBV5-1
CDR3: CASSLTRTAQDTQYF
DNA: TGCGCCAGCAGCTTAACTAGAACTGCTCAGGATACGCAGTATTTT

size: few
D: TRBD1
J: TRBJ1-1
V: TRBV7-9
CDR3: CASSPRQGMNTEAFF
DNA: TGTGCCAGCAGCCCAAGACAGGGGATGAACACTGAAGCTTTCTTT

size: -
D: -
J: TRBJ2-7
V: TRBV11-2
CDR3: CASSRTRDYEQYF
DNA: TGTGCCAGCAGCCGAACCCGAGACTACGAGCAGTACTTC

size: once
D: -
J: TRBJ2-3
V: TRBV30
CDR3: CAWSVQDTLRLGTQYF
DNA: TGTGCCTGGAGTGTACAGGACACCCTCCGGCTCGGTACGCAGTATTTT

size: -
D: -
J: TRBJ1-4
V: TRBV29-1
CDR3: CSVEERATNEKLFF
DNA: TGCAGCGTTGAAGAGAGGGCAACTAATGAAAAACTGTTTTTT

size: -
D: TRBD2
J: TRBJ2-7
V: TRBV5-1
CDR3: CASSLVGTTYEQYF
DNA: TGCGCCAGCAGCTTGGTAGGGACTACCTACGAGCAGTACTTC

size: once
D: -
J: TRBJ1-1
V: TRBV6-1
CDR3: CASSEETGGNAEAFF
DNA: TGTGCCAGCAGTGAAGAAACGGGGGGGAACGCTGAAGCTTTCTTT

size: once
D: -
J: TRBJ2-7
V: TRBV3-1/TRBV3-2
CDR3: CASSQGTREQYF
DNA: TGTGCCAGCAGCCAAGGAACCCGCGAGCAGTACTTC

size: -
D: TRBD1
J: TRBJ2-7
V: TRBV11-2
CDR3: CASTPSLGQVAYEQYF
DNA: TGTGCCAGCACCCCCTCCCTGGGACAGGTGGCCTACGAGCAGTACTTC

size: once
D: -
J: TRBJ1-5
V: TRBV7-7
CDR3: CASSLTGPEYRRDQPQHF
DNA: TGTGCTAGCAGCCTCACAGGGCCCGAATATCGAAGAGATCAGCCCCAGCATTTT

size: once
D: -
J: TRBJ1-5
V: TRBV7-2
CDR3: CASSLRGYQPQHF
DNA: TGTGCCAGCAGCTTACGCGGTTACCAGCCCCAGCATTTT

size: -
D: -
J: TRBJ1-1
V: TRBV6-5
CDR3: CASSTSTGRTEAFF
DNA: TGTGCCAGCAGCACCAGCACAGGGAGAACTGAAGCTTTCTTT

size: -
D: TRBD2
J: TRBJ2-1
V: TRBV5-4
CDR3: CASSLGGSGGHNEQFF
DNA: TGTGCCAGCAGCTTGGGAGGTAGCGGGGGGCACAATGAGCAGTTCTTC

size: -
D: -
J: TRBJ1-1
V: TRBV5-1
CDR3: CASSVQFNTEAFF
DNA: TGCGCCAGCAGCGTCCAATTTAACACTGAAGCTTTCTTT

size: -
D: -
J: TRBJ2-2
V: TRBV24-1
CDR3: CATSDFGAGPSGELFF
DNA: TGTGCCACCAGTGATTTCGGGGCAGGGCCCTCAGGGGAGCTGTTTTTT

size: -
D: -
J: TRBJ2-2
V: TRBV4-1
CDR3: CASSQGRANTGELFF
DNA: TGCGCCAGCAGCCAGGGTCGGGCGAACACCGGGGAGCTGTTTTTT

size: once
D: TRBD2
J: TRBJ2-1
V: TRBV10-1
CDR3: CASSEGGLAGNEQFF
DNA: TGCGCCAGCAGTGAGGGGGGACTAGCAGGAAATGAGCAGTTCTTC

size: -
D: -
J: TRBJ2-7
V: TRBV5-1
CDR3: CASSLDQALYEQYF
DNA: TGCGCCAGCAGCTTGGATCAGGCACTCTACGAGCAGTACTTC

size: -
D: -
J: TRBJ1-2
V: TRBV25-1
CDR3: CASSELLLDSRYTF
DNA: TGTGCCAGCAGTGAGCTCCTCTTGGACAGCCGTTACACCTTC

size: once
D: -
J: TRBJ1-1
V: TRBV12-5
CDR3: CASGSLNTEAFF
DNA: TGTGCTAGTGGTTCCCTAAACACTGAAGCTTTCTTT

size: -
D: TRBD1
J: TRBJ1-2
V: TRBV5-4
CDR3: CASSGTDRVGYTF
DNA: TGTGCCAGCAGCGGAACGGACAGGGTCGGCTACACCTTC

size: -
D: TRBD2
J: TRBJ2-7
V: TRBV15
CDR3: CATSPGQRGTAYEQYF
DNA: TGTGCCACCAGCCCGGGGCAGCGGGGGACGGCCTACGAGCAGTACTTC

size: -
D: -
J: TRBJ1-5
V: TRBV6-1
CDR3: CASSERTSKNQPQHF
DNA: TGTGCCAGCAGTGAACGAACTTCTAAAAATCAGCCCCAGCATTTT

size: -
D: -
J: TRBJ2-5
V: TRBV7-7
CDR3: CASSLGSGKETQYF
DNA: TGTGCCAGCAGCTTAGGCTCAGGAAAAGAGACCCAGTACTTC

size: -
D: TRBD1
J: TRBJ1-1
V: TRBV5-1
CDR3: CASSLGQGDGNTEAFF
DNA: TGCGCCAGCAGCTTGGGGCAGGGGGACGGGAACACTGAAGCTTTCTTT

size: -
D: TRBD1
J: TRBJ1-5
V: TRBV5-1
CDR3: CASSLVWTGVGNQPQHF
DNA: TGCGCCAGCAGCTTGGTGTGGACAGGGGTAGGCAATCAGCCCCAGCATTTT

size: -
D: -
J: TRBJ1-6
V: TRBV13
CDR3: CASSLKGRNSPLHF
DNA: TGTGCCAGCAGCCTCAAGGGGCGGAATTCACCCCTCCACTTT

size: -
D: -
J: TRBJ1-2
V: TRBV5-4
CDR3: CASSLNRAYGYTF
DNA: TGTGCCAGCAGCTTGAACAGGGCCTATGGCTACACCTTC

size: -
D: -
J: TRBJ2-5
V: TRBV7-2
CDR3: CASSLSRAAETQYF
DNA: TGTGCCAGCAGCTTATCACGGGCCGCAGAGACCCAGTACTTC

size: -
D: -
J: TRBJ2-7
V: TRBV2
CDR3: CASRVNRVGDEQYF
DNA: TGTGCCAGCAGAGTTAACAGGGTCGGCGACGAGCAGTACTTC

size: few
D: -
J: TRBJ1-6
V: TRBV2
CDR3: CASSTGSGNSPLHF
DNA: TGTGCCAGCAGTACAGGTTCTGGGAATTCACCCCTCCACTTT

size: -
D: -
J: TRBJ1-1
V: TRBV19
CDR3: CASSISSRSTEAFF
DNA: TGTGCCAGTAGTATATCGAGCAGGAGCACTGAAGCTTTCTTT

size: few
D: TRBD1
J: TRBJ1-1
V: TRBV25-1
CDR3: CASSVSQGMNTEAFF
DNA: TGTGCCAGCAGTGTCTCACAGGGGATGAACACTGAAGCTTTCTTT

size: -
D: -
J: TRBJ1-6
V: TRBV12-2
CDR3: CASRLASQAFYNSPLHF
DNA: TGTGCAAGTCGCTTAGCCAGTCAAGCCTTTTATAATTCACCCCTCCACTTT

size: -
D: TRBD2
J: TRBJ2-7
V: TRBV27
CDR3: CASSFGGARYEQYF
DNA: TGTGCCAGCAGTTTCGGGGGGGCTCGTTACGAGCAGTACTTC

size: -
D: TRBD1
J: TRBJ2-3
V: TRBV9
CDR3: CASTTGASTDTQYF
DNA: TGTGCCAGCACAACAGGGGCGAGCACAGATACGCAGTATTTT

size: -
D: -
J: TRBJ1-1
V: TRBV3-1/TRBV3-2
CDR3: CASSHQGWDTEAFF
DNA: TGTGCCAGCAGCCATCAGGGTTGGGACACTGAAGCTTTCTTT